This TCR beta chain was identified in a study of shared clonotypes between healthy human individuals. Whole-study results and caveats: On the whole, naive subsets had larger estimated richness than memory subsets had. Sampling involved blood alone; tissue repertoires likely differ. The diversity represented, both genetic and in exposure history, was limited by few donors.

Selected positively for CCR7 and CD45RO-negative, naive CD8 cells excluded terminally differentiated effector memory CD45RA+ cells. The J segment lost 7 bases and the V segment lost 4 bases, leaving 15 bases of the junction unmatched. Germline CDR1 and CDR2: SGHAT and FQNNGV. There are 17 residues in the CDR3. With regard to this clone: Its antigen is still unknown.

Assay: immunoSEQ multiplex PCR; the TCRdb copy retains only in-frame clones and omits some. The sample consists of under 850,000 clones, almost 95% of them appearing once. The source of this sequence is a young man in good health. The sequencing sample was made of naive CD8+ T cells sorted from blood. The chain joins TRBV11-2 to TRBJ2-5, with TRBD2 identical over 10 bases. The CDR3 sequence is CASSSSPGLAHGGTQYF. CDR3 sequence (DNA): TGTGCCAGCAGCTCAAGCCCGGGACTAGCGCACGGGGGGACCCAGTACTTC. The variable domain in full, with the rest retrieved from reference TRBV11-2 and TRBJ2-5, is EAGVAQSPRYKIIEKRQSVAFWCNPISGHATLYWYQQILGQGPKLLIQFQNNGVVDDSQLPKDRFSAERLKGVDSTLKIQPAKLEDSAVYLCASSSSPGLAHGGTQYFGPGTRLLVL.